This T cell receptor (beta chain) was captured in a study of vaccination and CD4 T cells after COVID-19. Study summary: Overlapping SARS-CoV-2, HCoV-NL63, HCoV-OC43 and HCoV-229E spike peptides stimulated the cells.

About this clonotype: Its antigen is undetermined.

An Oncomine TCR Beta short-read assay was used to sequence the DNA from cultured CD4+ T cells. TCRdb used MiXCR to reprocess the PCR reads, holding one entry per CDR3 protein. The sample yields around 16,000 distinct CDR3 sequences, around three fifths seen once. Treatment of the sample: roughly 10-day PBMC culture with coronavirus spike peptide pools or control peptides (ViraFEST assay). ViraFEST stimulated the growth of antigen-specific T cells using peptide pools and subsequently profiled their TCRs by sequencing. Whole-study findings and limits: Convalescent patients had a median about 90% of post-vaccine SARS-CoV-2-reactive clones that were detected only after vaccination, not before it.

Losses at the gene ends were 4 bases for V and 5 bases for J; bases not matched to a gene: 4. This CDR3 comprises 15 residues. Germline lookup yields CDR1 SNHLY and CDR2 FYNNEI. The gene calls are TRBV2 and TRBJ2-3, with 12 bases matching TRBD2. Sequencing was done on a sample of CD4+ T cells from blood, cultured in vitro. This clonotype originated in a human donor who had recovered from COVID-19. CDR3 sequence reads: CASSVLAGGIDTQYF. In DNA, the CDR3 is TGTGCCAGCAGTGTCCTAGCGGGGGGGATAGATACGCAGTATTTT.